This T cell receptor beta chain was observed in a study of cytomegalovirus exposure and HLA in healthy donors. As for the study in general: Of roughly 360 genotyped donors, roughly 81% grouped in the Caucasian-associated ancestry cluster. Study-level points and caveats: Later analysis identified several of the most significant clusters that appeared linked to common viral pathogens. In an earlier analysis, productive rearrangement rates for most beta V segments clustered near 87% or 30%.

This clone was picked up a small number of times. The antigen remains unidentified. Though probably carrying unrecorded immune exposures, donors were nominally healthy at sampling. CDR1 is MDHEN and CDR2 is SYDVKM in the germline V gene. The V and J ends lost 4 bases and 4 bases respectively, with 16 bases between them. The CDR3 spans 15 residues. The PCR made use of 60 Vbeta and 13 Jbeta primers. TCRdb keeps only in-frame clones here, not all; method: immunoSEQ multiplex PCR. The sample shows 130,000 or so clones, under 85% of them seen only once. The V call is TRBV28, the J call TRBJ1-1, with D possibly matching TRBD1 (6 bases). The origin of this receptor is a man aged 25-45 years in good health and CMV-seronegative. Input material: PBMCs. This CDR3 is CASSYPGGAVTEAFF. The CDR3 nucleotides read TGTGCCAGCAGTTACCCTGGGGGGGCGGTCACTGAAGCTTTCTTT.